A selection of T cell receptor beta chains follows, all from one sample in a study of Ad26.COV2.S vaccination and SARS-CoV-2 variants. Sequenced by immunoSEQ multiplex PCR; TCRdb stores in-frame clones only, minus some. The table has about 380,000 clones, 83% seen once. This specimen consisted of peripheral blood, obtained in a trial of Ad26.COV2.S vaccine versus placebo. The receptors originated from a person between 18 and 59 years old who received the Ad26.COV2.S COVID-19 vaccine or a placebo. Both conserved end residues are trimmed from each CDR3. Expanded clones are given a class, and other clones once, few, many or no size at all.

clone_size: .
v_call: TRBV4-1
j_call: TRBJ2-7
cdr3_aa: ASSQASGYEQY

clone_size: once
v_call: TRBV6-2/TRBV6-3
j_call: TRBJ1-1
cdr3_aa: ASSHRGTEAF

clone_size: .
v_call: TRBV6-2/TRBV6-3
j_call: TRBJ1-2
cdr3_aa: ASSYLDNYSNYGYT

clone_size: .
v_call: TRBV15
j_call: TRBJ1-1
cdr3_aa: ATSRVGGSTEAF

clone_size: .
v_call: TRBV6-2/TRBV6-3
j_call: TRBJ1-5
cdr3_aa: ASSYSPGGHSNQPQH

clone_size: .
v_call: TRBV18
j_call: TRBJ1-6
cdr3_aa: ASSNNFGLGGYSPLH

clone_size: .
v_call: TRBV7-9
j_call: TRBJ2-7
cdr3_aa: ASSPPRGNEQY

clone_size: .
v_call: TRBV7-9
j_call: TRBJ2-5
cdr3_aa: ASSLISTGETQY

clone_size: once
v_call: TRBV7-2
j_call: TRBJ1-1
cdr3_aa: ASSLAVRSAAEAF

clone_size: .
v_call: TRBV7-2
j_call: TRBJ2-3
cdr3_aa: ASSFQATGSWGTDTQY

clone_size: many
v_call: TRBV7-3
j_call: TRBJ2-3
cdr3_aa: ASSLVGGNTDTQY

clone_size: .
v_call: TRBV5-1
j_call: TRBJ2-1
cdr3_aa: ASSLEGMREQF

clone_size: .
v_call: TRBV30
j_call: TRBJ2-1
cdr3_aa: AWGGGGVPNEQF

clone_size: .
v_call: TRBV27
j_call: TRBJ2-1
cdr3_aa: ASSSRGREQF

clone_size: .
v_call: TRBV19
j_call: TRBJ2-3
cdr3_aa: ASHSGWGDTQY

clone_size: once
v_call: TRBV7-9
j_call: TRBJ2-1
cdr3_aa: ASSTDGEQF

clone_size: .
v_call: TRBV12-3/TRBV12-4
j_call: TRBJ2-2
cdr3_aa: ASSLQGTGELF

clone_size: .
v_call: TRBV7-9
j_call: TRBJ2-1
cdr3_aa: ASSTRTGYEQF

clone_size: .
v_call: TRBV6-2/TRBV6-3
j_call: TRBJ1-2
cdr3_aa: ASSYGTGVTGYT

clone_size: .
v_call: TRBV7-6
j_call: TRBJ2-2
cdr3_aa: ASSLEAGHTGELF

clone_size: few
v_call: TRBV2
j_call: TRBJ1-1
cdr3_aa: ATSRENTEAF

clone_size: .
v_call: TRBV6-5
j_call: TRBJ2-2
cdr3_aa: ASSLRQGGTGELF

clone_size: .
v_call: TRBV5-1
j_call: TRBJ2-1
cdr3_aa: ASSGLAGNEQF